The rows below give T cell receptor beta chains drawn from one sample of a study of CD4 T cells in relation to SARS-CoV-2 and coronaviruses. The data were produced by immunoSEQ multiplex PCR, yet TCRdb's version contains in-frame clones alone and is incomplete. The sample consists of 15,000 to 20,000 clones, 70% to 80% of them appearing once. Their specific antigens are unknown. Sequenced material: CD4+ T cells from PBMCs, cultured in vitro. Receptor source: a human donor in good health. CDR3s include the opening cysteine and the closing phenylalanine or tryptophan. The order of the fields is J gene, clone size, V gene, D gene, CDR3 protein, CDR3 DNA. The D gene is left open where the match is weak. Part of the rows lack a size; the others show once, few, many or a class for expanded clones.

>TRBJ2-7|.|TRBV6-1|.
CASSEKYGEGYEQYF
TGTGCCAGCAGTGAAAAGTATGGTGAGGGCTACGAGCAGTACTTC
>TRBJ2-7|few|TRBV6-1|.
CASSERGTLYEQYF
TGTGCCAGCAGTGAACGTGGGACACTTTACGAGCAGTACTTC
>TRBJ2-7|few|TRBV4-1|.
CASSQAPGRVSYEQYF
TGCGCCAGCAGCCAAGCCCCGGGCAGGGTCTCCTACGAGCAGTACTTC
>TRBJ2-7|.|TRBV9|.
CASSVEYEQYF
TGTGCCAGCAGCGTAGAATACGAGCAGTACTTC
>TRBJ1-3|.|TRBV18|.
CASSPAGNTIYF
TGTGCCAGCTCACCGGCTGGAAACACCATATATTTT
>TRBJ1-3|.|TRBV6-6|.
CASSYSDPGNTIYF
TGTGCCAGCAGTTACTCCGACCCTGGAAACACCATATATTTT
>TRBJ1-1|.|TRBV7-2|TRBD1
CASSSEQGSTEAFF
TGTGCCAGCAGCTCGGAACAGGGGTCCACTGAAGCTTTCTTT
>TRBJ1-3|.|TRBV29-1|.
CSVEDGVDTIYF
TGCAGCGTTGAAGATGGGGTAGACACCATATATTTT
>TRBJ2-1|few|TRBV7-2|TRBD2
CASSLLWREEPYNEQFF
TGTGCCAGCAGCTTATTGTGGCGGGAGGAACCCTACAATGAGCAGTTCTTC
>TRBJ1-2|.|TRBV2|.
CASSEHRDGYTF
TGTGCCAGCAGTGAACACAGGGATGGCTACACCTTC
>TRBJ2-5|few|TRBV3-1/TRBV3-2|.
CASSQDVRSETQYF
TGTGCCAGCAGCCAAGATGTAAGGTCGGAGACCCAGTACTTC
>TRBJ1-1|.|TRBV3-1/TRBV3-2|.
CASSQGFEAFF
TGTGCCAGCAGCCAAGGTTTTGAAGCTTTCTTT
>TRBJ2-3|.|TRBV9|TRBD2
CASSPRLSSGRAGGDTDTQYF
TGTGCCAGCAGCCCCCGGCTGAGTAGCGGGAGGGCCGGGGGGGACACAGATACGCAGTATTTT
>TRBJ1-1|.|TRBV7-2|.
CASSHYEGPEAFF
TGTGCCAGCAGCCACTACGAGGGGCCTGAAGCTTTCTTT
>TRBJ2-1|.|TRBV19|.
CASRFSPENEQFF
TGTGCCAGTAGATTTTCCCCGGAAAATGAGCAGTTCTTC
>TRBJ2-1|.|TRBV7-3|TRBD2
CASSLDSGSYNEQFF
TGTGCCAGCAGCTTGGATAGCGGGAGTTACAATGAGCAGTTCTTC
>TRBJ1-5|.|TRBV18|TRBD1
CASSPNTGGDQPQHF
TGTGCCAGCTCACCAAATACAGGGGGCGATCAGCCCCAGCATTTT
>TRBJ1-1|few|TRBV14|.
CASSQAPNTEAFF
TGTGCCAGCAGCCAGGCCCCGAACACTGAAGCTTTCTTT
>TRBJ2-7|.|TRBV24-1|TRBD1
CATSSYRGYEQYF
TGTGCCACCAGTTCGTACAGGGGCTACGAGCAGTACTTC
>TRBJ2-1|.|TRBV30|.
CAWTPGLDSYNEQFF
TGTGCCTGGACCCCCGGACTCGACTCCTACAATGAGCAGTTCTTC
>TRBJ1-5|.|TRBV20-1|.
CSASLGSNQPQHF
TGCAGTGCTAGTCTGGGTAGCAATCAGCCCCAGCATTTT
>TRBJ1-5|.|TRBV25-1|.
CASSGPEWLNQPQHF
TGTGCCAGCAGTGGACCGGAGTGGTTAAATCAGCCCCAGCATTTT
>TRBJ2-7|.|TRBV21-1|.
CASASGLCTRYEQYF
TGTGCCAGCGCGTCGGGGCTATGCACGCGGTACGAGCAGTACTTC
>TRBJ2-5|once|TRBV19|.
CASSLSGGGLVETQYF
TGTGCCAGTAGCTTAAGTGGAGGGGGCTTGGTAGAGACCCAGTACTTC
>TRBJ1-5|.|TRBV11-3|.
CASSRGGAQPQHF
TGTGCCAGCAGCCGGGGGGGGGCTCAGCCCCAGCATTTT
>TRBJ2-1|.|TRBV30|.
CAWSVRTANGQFF
TGTGCCTGGAGTGTGAGGACAGCTAATGGGCAGTTCTTC
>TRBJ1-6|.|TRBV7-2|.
CASSLVGRNSPLHF
TGTGCCAGCAGCTTAGTAGGGCGTAATTCACCCCTCCACTTT
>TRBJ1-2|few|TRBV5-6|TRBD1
CASSLVAGGDYGYTF
TGTGCCAGCAGCTTGGTAGCAGGGGGCGACTATGGCTACACCTTC
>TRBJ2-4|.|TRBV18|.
CASSRHTTPNSVAKNIQYF
TGTGCCAGCTCACGTCACACAACCCCTAATTCAGTAGCCAAAAACATTCAGTACTTC
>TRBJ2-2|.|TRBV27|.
CASSFGPFLAGNTGELFF
TGTGCCAGCAGTTTCGGCCCCTTTCTCGCAGGGAACACCGGGGAGCTGTTTTTT
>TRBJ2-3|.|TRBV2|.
CASSTGSGVAFPDTQYF
TGTGCCAGCAGTACGGGATCGGGAGTGGCGTTCCCAGATACGCAGTATTTT
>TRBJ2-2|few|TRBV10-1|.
CASSVSAGELFF
TGCGCCAGCAGTGTAAGCGCCGGGGAGCTGTTTTTT
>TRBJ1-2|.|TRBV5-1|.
CASSQDTSNYGYTF
TGCGCCAGCAGCCAAGACACTTCTAACTATGGCTACACCTTC
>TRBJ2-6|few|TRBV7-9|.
CASSLDGANVLTF
TGTGCCAGCAGTTTAGATGGGGCCAACGTCCTGACTTTC
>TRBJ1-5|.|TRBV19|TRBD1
CASNPRGRQPQHF
TGTGCCAGTAACCCCAGGGGGCGTCAGCCCCAGCATTTT
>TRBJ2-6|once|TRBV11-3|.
CASSPYSGANVLTF
TGTGCCAGCAGCCCCTACTCTGGGGCCAACGTCCTGACTTTC
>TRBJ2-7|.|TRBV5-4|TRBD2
CASSSRTSGSLNEQYF
TGTGCCAGCAGCTCCAGGACTAGCGGGAGTCTTAACGAGCAGTACTTC
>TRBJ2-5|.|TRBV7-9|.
CASSPLVGARETQYF
TGTGCCAGCAGCCCCCTGGTGGGGGCAAGGGAGACCCAGTACTTC
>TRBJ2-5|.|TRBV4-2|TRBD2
CASSLRVAGGETQYF
TGTGCCAGCAGCCTCAGAGTAGCGGGAGGAGAGACCCAGTACTTC
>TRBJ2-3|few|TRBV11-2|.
CASSFLTPSTDTQYF
TGTGCCAGCAGCTTCCTGACACCCAGCACAGATACGCAGTATTTT
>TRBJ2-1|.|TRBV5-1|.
CASSLVGFLREGSSEQFF
TGCGCCAGCAGCTTGGTCGGATTTCTCCGGGAAGGATCCAGTGAGCAGTTCTTC
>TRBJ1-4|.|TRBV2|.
CASSGNRPNEKLFF
TGTGCCAGCAGTGGTAACAGGCCTAATGAAAAACTGTTTTTT